A selection of T cell receptor beta chains follows, all from one sample in a study of T-cell memory formation after mild COVID-19. TCRdb re-analysed the 5' RACE reads in MiXCR, keeping a single row per CDR3 protein. The sample records some 120,000 distinct CDR3 sequences, less than 6.5% being singletons. The sequencing input was PBMCs or a T cell subset sorted from them (not recorded which). These receptors were obtained from an adult woman who had mild COVID-19 (a few samples of this study predate the infection). Cell type and time point are not known. The CDR3 runs from the conserved cysteine through the conserved F or W. The order of the fields is J gene, V gene, clone size, D gene, CDR3 DNA, CDR3 protein. The D gene is left open where the match is weak. Some rows mark clone size as missing; the rest say once, few, many or name a class of expanded clone.

>TRBJ2-4|TRBV2|many|NA
TGTGCCAGCAGCCCAGGGGTAGCCAAAAACATTCAGTACTTC
CASSPGVAKNIQYF
>TRBJ2-2|TRBV18|few|NA
TGTGCCAGCTCACCGGGACAGAACACCGGGGAGCTGTTTTTT
CASSPGQNTGELFF
>TRBJ2-5|TRBV4-2|NA|NA
TGTGCCAGCAGCCAAGAAACTCGGCTAGCCCCAGGGGCCCAGTACTTC
CASSQETRLAPGAQYF
>TRBJ2-5|TRBV5-1|many|NA
TGCGCCAGCAGCTTGGCCCCGGACAGAGAACGGACCCAGTACTTC
CASSLAPDRERTQYF
>TRBJ2-7|TRBV6-5|NA|NA
TGTGCCAGCAGCCCTCGGGAGCGGTCCTACGAGCAGTACTTC
CASSPRERSYEQYF
>TRBJ1-5|TRBV15|few|NA
TGTGCCACCAGCAGAAGCCGTGGTCCATTTAGCAATCAGCCCCAGCATTTT
CATSRSRGPFSNQPQHF
>TRBJ1-5|TRBV29-1|NA|NA
TGCAGCGTTGGTGGTCAGGGTTTGTGGTCGGATCAGCCCCAGCATTTT
CSVGGQGLWSDQPQHF
>TRBJ2-1|TRBV18|many|TRBD1
TGTGCCAGCTCACCAGAAGGGGGCTACTACAATGAGCAGTTCTTC
CASSPEGGYYNEQFF
>TRBJ1-4|TRBV15|NA|TRBD1
TGTGCCACCAGCGAGCCGGGACAGGGAAATGAAAAACTGTTTTTT
CATSEPGQGNEKLFF
>TRBJ1-1|TRBV15|NA|TRBD1
TGTGCCACCAGCAGAGAGATTTTGGGACAGGGTCGGACTGAAGCTTTCTTT
CATSREILGQGRTEAFF
>TRBJ1-4|TRBV5-5|NA|NA
TGTGCCAGCAGCTCGGGACGGATAGCAACTAATGAAAAACTGTTTTTT
CASSSGRIATNEKLFF
>TRBJ2-5|TRBV5-1|few|NA
TGCGCCAGCAGCTCGACGCACCAACCAGGAGCCCAAGAGACCCAGTACTTC
CASSSTHQPGAQETQYF
>TRBJ1-1|TRBV5-6|few|NA
TGTGCCAGCAGCTCGGGCCTTGCCGGGTTAGGGAACACTGAAGCTTTCTTT
CASSSGLAGLGNTEAFF
>TRBJ1-1|TRBV11-2|few|TRBD1
TGTGCCAGCAGCTTAGCCCCCAGGGGGGGCCTGAACACTGAAGCTTTCTTT
CASSLAPRGGLNTEAFF
>TRBJ1-4|TRBV20-1|many|TRBD1
TGCAGTGCTCAGACAGGGGGCAGCGAAAAACTGTTTTTT
CSAQTGGSEKLFF
>TRBJ2-7|TRBV7-9|few|NA
TGTGCCAGCAGCTTCCCCAGGGTAGTCGACGAGCAGTACTTC
CASSFPRVVDEQYF
>TRBJ2-4|TRBV5-1|NA|TRBD1
TGCGCCAGCAGCTTGGTGGACAGGTCCAAAAACATTCAGTACTTC
CASSLVDRSKNIQYF
>TRBJ1-2|TRBV6-1|few|NA
TGTGCCAGCAGCCTAACAGGGCGCTTCTATGGCTACACCTTC
CASSLTGRFYGYTF
>TRBJ2-1|TRBV12-3/TRBV12-4|few|NA
TGTGCCAGCAGCTTCCGGCAACCCACCTACAATGAGCAGTTCTTC
CASSFRQPTYNEQFF
>TRBJ2-2|TRBV5-4|few|NA
TGTGCCAGCAGCTTGCCCGGCACCGGGGAGCTGTTTTTT
CASSLPGTGELFF
>TRBJ2-3|TRBV4-2|few|NA
TGTGCCAGCAGCCAACCCCTAGCGAAGGGGGCAGATACGCAGTATTTT
CASSQPLAKGADTQYF
>TRBJ1-2|TRBV4-1|NA|NA
TGCGCCAGCAGCCAAATCCGACTCCGGGACCGGGCCTATGGCTACACCTTC
CASSQIRLRDRAYGYTF
>TRBJ2-3|TRBV2|many|NA
TGTGCCAGCAGCAAACGGACAGCCGGCACAGATACGCAGTATTTT
CASSKRTAGTDTQYF